One sample yielded the 29 T cell receptor beta chains listed below, sequenced in a study of early T cells in non-severe SARS-CoV-2 infection. MiXCR, applied by TCRdb to the 5' RACE reads, yields one record per CDR3 protein. The sample consists of about 50,000 distinct CDR3 sequences, around 15% of them appearing once. The sample consisted of whole blood, taken at baseline. Receptor source: an adult who was a healthcare worker with PCR-confirmed SARS-CoV-2 infection or an uninfected control (not recorded which).

V is TRBV7-6 and J is TRBJ2-5; maybe TRBD2 (5 bases). Germline assignment: CDR1 SGHVS and CDR2 FNYEAQ. Between the trimmed V and J ends, which lost 0 bases and 5 bases, there was a span of 10 bases. This CDR3 has 14 residues. CDR3 amino acids: CASSLAVGEETQYF. CDR3 coding DNA: TGTGCCAGCAGCTTAGCGGTCGGGGAGGAGACCCAGTACTTC.

This chain joins TRBV12-5 and TRBJ2-4; TRBD1 or TRBD2 may be the D gene (5 bases each). V lost 2 bases to trimming and J lost 6 bases, with 11 bases between them. Germline CDR1 LGHNT, CDR2 FRNRAP. The CDR3 is made up of 14 amino acids. The CDR3, as DNA: TGTGCTAGTGGTTTGTTCGGGGCAGGAAACATTCAGTACTTC. Amino acids: CASGLFGAGNIQYF.

The chain links TRBV6-6 to TRBJ1-1, with D possibly being TRBD1 (5 bases). The CDR3 consists of 12 residues. CDR1 MNHNY and CDR2 SVGAGI come from the germline V gene (reference sequence). Trimming left V 8 bases short and J 11 bases short, with 18 bases between. The CDR3 region is CASFEGSREAFF. In DNA, the CDR3 is TGTGCCAGCTTCGAGGGGAGCAGAGAGGCTTTCTTT.

This chain joins TRBV6-5 and TRBJ2-5; TRBD1 matches at 9 bases. Per the germline V gene, CDR1 is MNHEY and CDR2 is SVGAGI. The CDR3 totals 15 residues. The junction had 8 bases not matched to a gene; V was cut back by 6 bases and J by 3 bases. As DNA, the CDR3 is TGTGCCAGCAGCTACGGGGGGACAGGGAAAGAGACCCAGTACTTC. It yields the protein CASSYGGTGKETQYF.

J is TRBJ2-4 and V is TRBV21-1; the table names TRBD1, a call not compared with the DNA. TRBV21-1 is noted as a pseudogene. This CDR3 region has 16 residues. The CDR3 reads CASTYGQLLAKNIQYF. The CDR3 nucleotides read TGTGCCAGCACCTACGGACAGTTGCTAGCCAAAAACATTCAGTACTTC.

This clonotype was picked up a small number of times. This chain uses TRBV10-3 with TRBJ2-7; 13 nucleotides line up with TRBD2. With 8 bases clipped from V and 6 bases from J, the junction kept 4 bases outside the gene matches. Per germline, CDR1 ENHRY and CDR2 SYGVKD. The CDR3 contains 13 residues. The CDR3: CAISLAGGPEQYF. CDR3 DNA: TGTGCCATCTCACTAGCGGGGGGGCCCGAGCAGTACTTC.

The chain carries TRBV20-1 and TRBJ2-3; 10 bases are shared with TRBD2. Per the germline V gene, CDR1 is DFQATT and CDR2 is SNEGSKA (reference sequence). The CDR3 totals 14 residues. V gave up 6 bases and J gave up 1 base; unmatched junction bases: 4. CDR3 bases: TGCAGTGCCCCAACTAGCGGGGGCACAGATACGCAGTATTTT. It is translated as CSAPTSGGTDTQYF.

This clonotype was seen a few times. The chain joins TRBV7-8 to TRBJ1-4; tentative D call: TRBD1 (6 bases). The germline CDR1 and CDR2 sequences are SGHVS and FQNEAQ. The length of the CDR3 is 17 residues. Trimming removed 0 bases from V and 0 bases from J, with 11 bases in between. CDR3 in DNA: TGTGCCAGCAGCTTAGCGCTGAGGGGGGCAACTAATGAAAAACTGTTTTTT. It codes for CASSLALRGATNEKLFF.

This clonotype was counted a few times. The rearrangement uses TRBV5-1 and TRBJ2-1; tentatively, D is TRBD2 (6 bases). There are 15 residues in the CDR3. Germline V gene lookup returns CDR1 SGHRS and CDR2 YFSETQ. V lost 0 bases and J 6 bases, leaving 13 bases between the germline ends. The CDR3 spells CASSLVREIGNEQFF. In DNA, the CDR3 is TGCGCCAGCAGCTTGGTACGGGAGATTGGCAATGAGCAGTTCTTC.

This clonotype was seen more than once but under ten times. The genes are TRBV12-3 or TRBV12-4 and TRBJ1-1, with TRBD1 matching 7 bases. The ends lost 7 bases at V and 0 bases at J; junction bases unmatched: 5. CDR3 length equals 14 residues. Here the CDR3 reads CASIRTGMNTEAFF. The CDR3 region has the DNA TGTGCCAGCATCCGGACAGGAATGAACACTGAAGCTTTCTTT.

This clonotype appeared a few times. This chain connects TRBV6-6 to TRBJ2-6; perhaps TRBD2 as D (6 bases). Trimming took off 0 bases at V and 0 bases at J, with 6 bases between the two ends. This CDR3 is 16 amino acids long. The germline CDR1 and CDR2 sequences are MNHNY and SVGAGI (reference sequence). As DNA, the CDR3 is TGTGCCAGCAGTTACTCGACTAGCTCTGGGGCCAACGTCCTGACTTTC. Translating it yields CASSYSTSSGANVLTF.

The genes are TRBV10-2 and TRBJ1-1; the D is unclear. The germline V gene encodes CDR1 WSHSY and CDR2 SAAADI. This CDR3 has 13 residues. Trimming took 3 bases from V and 6 from J, leaving 11 bases between them. CDR3 residues: CASSDVVSSEAFF. The DNA of the CDR3 is TGCGCCAGCAGTGACGTGGTCAGCTCTGAAGCTTTCTTT.

This clonotype was seen only a few times. The rearrangement uses TRBV27 and TRBJ2-7; TRBD1 might be the D (6 bases). The V and J ends lost 0 bases and 3 bases respectively, with 15 bases between them. The CDR3 loop spans 16 amino acids. Germline CDR1 reads MNHEY; CDR2 reads SMNVEV (reference sequence). The CDR3 protein is CASSLSSTGSLYEQYF. The CDR3 coding sequence is TGTGCCAGCAGTTTATCGAGCACAGGGAGCCTCTACGAGCAGTACTTC.

The chain is built from TRBV5-6 and TRBJ2-7; 7 bases map to TRBD2. This CDR3 comprises 14 residues. CDR1 SGHDT and CDR2 YYEEEE come from the germline V gene. V trimming: 7 bases; J trimming: 3 bases; junction bases outside the gene matches: 10. The CDR3 reads CASGSAAGHYEQYF. The CDR3 nucleotides are TGTGCCAGCGGGTCGGCAGCGGGGCACTACGAGCAGTACTTC.

This clonotype has only a few counts. The gene calls are TRBV28 and TRBJ1-6; 8 positions match TRBD1. V dropped 5 bases and J dropped 0; count of bases not matched to a gene: 9. Germline assignment: CDR1 MDHEN and CDR2 SYDVKM. This CDR3 is 18 amino acids long. The CDR3 spells CASSVPQGAGSYNSPLHF. The CDR3, as DNA: TGTGCCAGCAGTGTACCCCAGGGGGCCGGCTCCTATAATTCACCCCTCCACTTT. The full variable domain, with the rest looked up from reference TRBV28 and TRBJ1-6, is DVKVTQSSRYLVKRTGEKVFLECVQDMDHENMFWYRQDPGLGLRLIYFSYDVKMKEKGDIPEGYSVSREKKERFSLILESASTNQTSMYLCASSVPQGAGSYNSPLHFGNGTRLTVT.

This clonotype was observed a few times. This chain connects TRBV29-1 to TRBJ1-5; TRBD1 might be the D (5 bases). The V gene's germline CDR1 is SQVTM and CDR2 ANQGSEA. Trimming shortened V by 1 base and J by 3 bases, and 13 bases separated the two germline ends. CDR3 length: 15 amino acids. CDR3 bases: TGCAGCGTTGAAGGTGACGGACACCACAATCAGCCCCAGCATTTT. Its translation is CSVEGDGHHNQPQHF.

The sample holds a few counts of this clonotype. The V and J genes are TRBV4-1 and TRBJ1-1; D is perhaps TRBD1 (5 bases). V was pared by 2 bases and J by 0 bases, with 13 bases between. The V gene's germline CDR1 is MGHRA and CDR2 YSYEKL. This CDR3 comprises 16 residues. This CDR3 is CASSQSPTVLNTEAFF. The CDR3 DNA reads TGCGCCAGCAGCCAAAGCCCGACAGTCCTGAACACTGAAGCTTTCTTT.

This clonotype showed up just a few times. V usage is TRBV6-6 and J usage is TRBJ2-6; TRBD1 matches at 7 bases. The ends lost 5 bases at V and 2 bases at J; junction bases unmatched: 6. The CDR3 spans 16 residues. Germline values: CDR1 MNHNY, CDR2 SVGAGI (reference sequence). The CDR3 sequence is CASSTTGAAGANVLTF. The CDR3 coding sequence is TGTGCCAGCAGTACCACAGGGGCAGCTGGGGCCAACGTCCTGACTTTC.

This clonotype was seen at least ten times. The chain links TRBV20-1 to TRBJ1-5; D ambiguous. V was shortened by 3 bases and J by 4 bases, with 7 bases between the two germline ends. Germline V gene data show CDR1 as DFQATT and CDR2 as SNEGSKA (reference sequence). The CDR3 covers 12 residues. The CDR3 coding sequence is TGCAGTGCTAGTCTGAGGAATCAGCCCCAGCATTTT. This encodes CSASLRNQPQHF.

Only a few counts were recorded for this clonotype. V is TRBV6-5 and J is TRBJ1-6; D unresolved. The V gene's germline CDR1 is MNHEY and CDR2 SVGAGI. The CDR3 totals 14 residues. The germline V and J ends were trimmed by 8 bases and 0 bases, with 8 bases remaining between them. The CDR3 DNA reads TGTGCCAGCGGAGGCGGCTCCTATAATTCACCCCTCCACTTT. As protein: CASGGGSYNSPLHF.

The chain employs TRBV5-1 and TRBJ2-3; 8 bases match TRBD1. The CDR3 loop spans 14 amino acids. The V gene end was trimmed by 4 bases and the J gene end by 5 bases; junction bases not matched to a gene: 6. CDR1 and CDR2 from the germline V gene are SGHRS and YFSETQ. CDR3 sequence (DNA): TGCGCCAGCAGCACAGGACAGGGAGAAGATACGCAGTATTTT. Translation gives CASSTGQGEDTQYF.

This rearrangement joins TRBV28 to TRBJ2-7, with D hard to call. The CDR3 runs to 13 residues. V lost 10 bases and J 2 bases, leaving 15 bases between the germline ends. In germline, CDR1 is MDHEN, CDR2 SYDVKM. The CDR3, as DNA: TGTGCCACCTCTCCGACACTGGCCTACGAGCAGTACTTC. Protein sequence: CATSPTLAYEQYF.

A few counts support this clonotype. The V gene is TRBV25-1, the J gene TRBJ2-1, with D unresolved. V gave up 5 bases and J gave up 6 bases, with 14 bases separating them. CDR1 is MGHDK and CDR2 is SYGVNS in the germline V gene. This CDR3 is 14 amino acids long. CDR3 nucleotide sequence: TGTGCCAGCAGTAGGCCCCAATACGCCAATGAGCAGTTCTTC. Protein: CASSRPQYANEQFF.

This chain uses TRBV6-1 with TRBJ2-7; tentatively, D is TRBD1 or TRBD2 (5 bases each). The ends were cut back, 4 bases at V and 4 bases at J, with 14 bases in the middle. CDR1 and CDR2 (germline): MNHNS, SASEGT. The CDR3 has 14 residues. CDR3 DNA sequence: TGTGCCAGCAGTGTGGGACCGTACCTTTACGAGCAGTACTTC. Amino acids: CASSVGPYLYEQYF.

The rearrangement joins TRBV18 to TRBJ2-1, with 14 positions matching TRBD2. Per germline, CDR1 KGHSH and CDR2 LQKENI. The V segment lost 6 bases and the J segment 8 bases; nucleotides outside the gene matches: 6. The CDR3 extends over 15 amino acids. The CDR3 region has the DNA TGTGCCAGCTCGCCGACTAGCGGGGGGGCCGATGAGCAGTTCTTC. This translates into CASSPTSGGADEQFF.

The chain is built from TRBV11-2 and TRBJ2-4; D call uncertain. V lost 4 bases and J 0 bases, leaving 10 bases between the germline ends. The germline CDR1 and CDR2 sequences are SGHAT and FQNNGV. This CDR3 spans 15 amino acids. Written as DNA, the CDR3 is TGTGCCAGCAGCTCCCTCCGGCTAGCCAAAAACATTCAGTACTTC. Amino acids: CASSSLRLAKNIQYF.

This clonotype was counted only a few times. The V gene is TRBV7-8, the J gene TRBJ2-5; D may match TRBD1 or TRBD2 (6 bases each). Between the trimmed V and J ends, which lost 6 bases and 2 bases, there was a span of 19 bases. This CDR3 comprises 16 residues. The V gene's germline CDR1 is SGHVS and CDR2 FQNEAQ. The CDR3 is CASRQKRGGKQETQYF. The DNA for the CDR3 is TGTGCCAGCAGACAAAAACGAGGGGGGAAACAAGAGACCCAGTACTTC.

The table lists this clonotype with many counts. The chain is built from TRBV20-1 and TRBJ2-7, with a tentative D call TRBD2 (6 bases). The CDR3 spans 12 residues. V lost 4 bases, J lost 7 bases, and 14 bases lay in between. Germline CDR1 is DFQATT and CDR2 is SNEGSKA (reference sequence). The CDR3: CSANTVRGEQYF. The CDR3 DNA follows: TGCAGTGCTAATACCGTCCGGGGGGAGCAGTACTTC.

This clonotype was observed many times. This chain links TRBV9 with TRBJ1-4; TRBD1 might be the D (6 bases). Germline loops: CDR1 SGDLS, CDR2 YYNGEE. With 4 bases removed from V and 5 bases from J, the gap between germline ends came to 15 bases. The CDR3 is 15 amino acids. DNA for the CDR3: TGTGCCAGCAGCTCGCGGACAGATTTGAATGAAAAACTGTTTTTT. Translating gives CASSSRTDLNEKLFF.